The present entry profiles one T cell receptor beta chain with its context. Its matching antigen is unknown. Treatment: about 20 received Ad26.COV2.S at low or high dose, single or two shots; roughly 5 received placebo; per-sample allocation not given. Specimen acquisition occurred on day 63 following the initial vaccine or placebo injection. This CDR3 has 14 amino acids. Trimming shortened V by 5 bases and J by 0 bases, and 12 bases separated the two germline ends. The germline V gene encodes CDR1 SQVTM and CDR2 ANQGSEA. The data are from a study of Ad26.COV2.S vaccination and SARS-CoV-2 variants. Study-wide background: As a participant in COV1001, the donor was in the Ad26.COV2.S trial arm.

TCRdb's copy holds only in-frame clones and misses some; the assay was immunoSEQ multiplex PCR. The repertoire holds a few hundred thousand clones, with approximately 91% as singletons. Study-wide results and limits: Researchers cautioned that TCR breadth and depth analyses may have underestimated total T cell responses.

This TCR was recovered from a person aged 18-65 years who received the Ad26.COV2.S COVID-19 vaccine or a placebo. The sample here was peripheral blood, taken in a trial of Ad26.COV2.S vaccine versus placebo. The chain is built from TRBV29-1 and TRBJ2-3; unclear D gene. CDR3 sequence: CSVKRRSSTDTQYF. In DNA form, the CDR3 reads TGCAGCGTTAAGAGGCGGAGCAGCACAGATACGCAGTATTTT.